This T cell receptor (beta chain) came from a study of identifying expanded T cells in peripheral blood. Points from the study as a whole: Over around two and four weeks, about 17 and 20 clones changed, versus around 1.3 between replicates. Across healthy donors, higher total template counts meant significantly greater roughly two-week count variance.

The table came from immunoSEQ multiplex PCR; TCRdb's copy has only in-frame clones and leaves some out. The sample includes tens of thousands of clones, 82% of them seen just once. Germline V gives CDR1 SGHTA, CDR2 FQGNSA. V trimming: 2 bases; J trimming: 10 bases; junction bases outside the gene matches: 8. This CDR3 comprises 15 residues. No infections or other immune events were documented during collection. In regard to this clone: The antigen is not known.

Sequenced material: blood. V usage is TRBV7-2 and J usage is TRBJ1-6, with 7 bases that match TRBD1. This clonotype originated in a person aged 18 to 75 in good health. The CDR3 region is CASSLREQGLSPLHF. The CDR3 nucleotides read TGTGCCAGCAGCTTAAGGGAACAGGGGTTGTCACCCCTCCACTTT.